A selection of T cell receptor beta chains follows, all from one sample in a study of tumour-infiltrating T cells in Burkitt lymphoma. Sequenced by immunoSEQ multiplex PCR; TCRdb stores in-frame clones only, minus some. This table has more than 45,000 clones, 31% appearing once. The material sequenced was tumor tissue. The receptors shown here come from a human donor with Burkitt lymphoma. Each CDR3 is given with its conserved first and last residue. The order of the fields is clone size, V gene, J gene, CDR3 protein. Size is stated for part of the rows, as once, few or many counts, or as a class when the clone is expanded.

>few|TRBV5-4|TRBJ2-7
CASSLPGKEQYF
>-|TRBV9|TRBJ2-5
CASSVSASETQYF
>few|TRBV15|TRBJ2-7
CATRGTGGYEQYF
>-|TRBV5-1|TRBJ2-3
CASSRAGGATTTDTQYF
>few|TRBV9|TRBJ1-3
CASSSEGGNTIYF
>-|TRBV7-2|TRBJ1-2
CASSGGGPVYGYTF
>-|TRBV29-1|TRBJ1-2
CSVVRGPGYTF
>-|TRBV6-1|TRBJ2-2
CASSEWGTTGELFF
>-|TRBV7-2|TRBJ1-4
CASSNSQGNEKLFF
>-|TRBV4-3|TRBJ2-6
CASSDRLLRGALGSGANVLTF
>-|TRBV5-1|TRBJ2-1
CASSPGLAGADEQFF
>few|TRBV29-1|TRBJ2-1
CSVGARNTQFF
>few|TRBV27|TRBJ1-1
CASSLFRGAPNTEAFF
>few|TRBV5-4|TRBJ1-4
CASSWGQSATNEKLFF
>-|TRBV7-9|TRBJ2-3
CASSLAGANTDTQYF
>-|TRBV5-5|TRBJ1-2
CASRAGTTNYGYTF
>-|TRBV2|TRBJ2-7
CASTGLRGANEQYF
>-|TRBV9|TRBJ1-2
CASREGTGSGYGYTF
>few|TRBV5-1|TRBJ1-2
CASSLEVAAYGYTF
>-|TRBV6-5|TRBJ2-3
CASSYRGSSTDTQYF
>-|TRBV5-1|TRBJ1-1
CASSYTGNTEAFF
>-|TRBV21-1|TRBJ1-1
CARIKPDTTDTEAFF
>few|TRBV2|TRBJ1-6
CASSVSQGGSSPLHF
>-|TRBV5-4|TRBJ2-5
CASSFMGTQETQYF
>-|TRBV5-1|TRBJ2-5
CASSRKETQYF
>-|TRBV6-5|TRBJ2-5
CASSYGLAGDQYF
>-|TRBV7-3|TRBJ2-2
CASSLGGAGELFF
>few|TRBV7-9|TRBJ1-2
CASSLTSGTGRVGYTF
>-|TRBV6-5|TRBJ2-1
CASRLNSYYNEQFF
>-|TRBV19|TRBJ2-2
CASSIGMRGAATGELFF
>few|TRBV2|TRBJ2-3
CASSGVGTDTQYF
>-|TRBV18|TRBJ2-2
CASSPQPSDTGELFF
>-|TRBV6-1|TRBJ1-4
CASRILEEKLFF
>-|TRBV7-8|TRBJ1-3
CASSLWGGGNRGNTIYF
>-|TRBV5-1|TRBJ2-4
CASSSNWAGSNIQYF
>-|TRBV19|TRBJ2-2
CASRTGAGTGELFF
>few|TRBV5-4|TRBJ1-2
CASSATGEGYTF
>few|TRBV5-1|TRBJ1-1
CASSLQISTGRYTKAFF
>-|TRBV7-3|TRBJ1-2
CASSPGQGNYGYTF
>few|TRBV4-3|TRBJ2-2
CASSLGTVNTGELFF
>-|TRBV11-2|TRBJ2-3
CASSLGLHTDTQYF
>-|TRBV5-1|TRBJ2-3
CASSFRGPSTDTQYF
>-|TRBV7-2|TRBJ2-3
CASSLDVASTDTQYF
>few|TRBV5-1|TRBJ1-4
CASSLVGRGQEKLFF
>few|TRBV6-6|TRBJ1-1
CASRHSKTEAFF
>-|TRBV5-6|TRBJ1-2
CASSLPGHPILANYGYTF
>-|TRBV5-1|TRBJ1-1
CASSLAGARMNTEAFF
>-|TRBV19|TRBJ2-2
CASSRGSTGELFF
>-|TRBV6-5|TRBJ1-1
CASSRSATANTEAFF
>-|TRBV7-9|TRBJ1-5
CASSLGGGEPQHF
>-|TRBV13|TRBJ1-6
CASRPAVGGSYNSPLHF
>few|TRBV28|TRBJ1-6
CATRPGGNSPLHF
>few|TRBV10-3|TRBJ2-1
CAIRSGTSRDEQFF